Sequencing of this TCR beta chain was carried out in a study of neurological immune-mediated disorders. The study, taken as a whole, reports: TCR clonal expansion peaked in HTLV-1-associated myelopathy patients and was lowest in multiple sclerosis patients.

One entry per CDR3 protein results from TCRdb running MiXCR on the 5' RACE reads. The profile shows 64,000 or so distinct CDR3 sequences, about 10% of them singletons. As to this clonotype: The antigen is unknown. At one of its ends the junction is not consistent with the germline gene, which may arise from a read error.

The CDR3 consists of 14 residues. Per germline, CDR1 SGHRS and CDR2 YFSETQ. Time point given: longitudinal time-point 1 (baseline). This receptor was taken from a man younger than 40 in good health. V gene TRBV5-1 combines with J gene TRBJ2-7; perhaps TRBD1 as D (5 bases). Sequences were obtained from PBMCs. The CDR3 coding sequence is TGCGCCATCAGCTTGGTGACAGATTCCTACGAGCAGTACTTT. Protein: CAISLVTDSYEQYF.